This TCR beta chain was sequenced for a study of blood T cell repertoires in COVID-19. Germline CDR1 SGHNT, CDR2 YYREEE (reference sequence). The CDR3 has 16 amino acids. V was cut by 0 bases and J by 1 base, with 13 bases left in between. Profiling relied on immunoSEQ multiplex PCR, and the TCRdb table lists in-frame clones only, not all of them. The sample has tens of thousands of clones, more than 75% seen once. V and J are TRBV5-4 and TRBJ1-1; possible D gene TRBD1, 6 bases. The receptor was isolated from a man in his sixties with active or convalescent COVID-19. The sequenced sample consisted of peripheral blood. CDR3 loop: CASSLGAGAGNTEAFF. DNA of the CDR3: TGTGCCAGCAGCTTGGGTGCGGGGGCCGGGAACACTGAAGCTTTCTTT. The entire variable domain, with the rest obtained from reference TRBV5-4 and TRBJ1-1, is as follows: ETGVTQSPTHLIKTRGQQVTLRCSSQSGHNTVSWYQQALGQGPQFIFQYYREEENGRGNFPPRFSGLQFPNYSSELNVNALELDDSALYLCASSLGAGAGNTEAFFGQGTRLTVV.